This T cell receptor beta chain derives from a study of T cells in Graves' hyperthyroidism and ophthalmopathy. Diagnoses used clinical symptoms, serum thyroxine and TRAb, thyroid ultrasound and orbital computed tomography. V was trimmed by 6 bases and J by 3 bases, leaving 10 bases between them. Germline V gene lookup returns CDR1 SGHDT and CDR2 YYEEEE. CDR3 length: 12 amino acids. What was amplified from RNA transcripts were TCR beta CDR3 regions. A set of HTBI primers served as the primers for a first-round RT-PCR of the TCR CDR3. TCRdb reprocessed the multiplex PCR reads via MiXCR and lists one record per CDR3 protein. There are hundreds of thousands of distinct CDR3 sequences in the sample; roughly 15% occur only once, and more than 8.5% lies in the top ten.

The clonotype originates from a woman between 18 and 29 years old with Graves' hyperthyroidism. V usage is TRBV5-6 and J usage is TRBJ2-7, with D possibly being TRBD2 (6 bases). Specimen: blood. In DNA form, the CDR3 reads TGTGCCAGCATGGGGAGGAACTACGAGCAGTACTTC. The encoded protein is CASMGRNYEQYF.